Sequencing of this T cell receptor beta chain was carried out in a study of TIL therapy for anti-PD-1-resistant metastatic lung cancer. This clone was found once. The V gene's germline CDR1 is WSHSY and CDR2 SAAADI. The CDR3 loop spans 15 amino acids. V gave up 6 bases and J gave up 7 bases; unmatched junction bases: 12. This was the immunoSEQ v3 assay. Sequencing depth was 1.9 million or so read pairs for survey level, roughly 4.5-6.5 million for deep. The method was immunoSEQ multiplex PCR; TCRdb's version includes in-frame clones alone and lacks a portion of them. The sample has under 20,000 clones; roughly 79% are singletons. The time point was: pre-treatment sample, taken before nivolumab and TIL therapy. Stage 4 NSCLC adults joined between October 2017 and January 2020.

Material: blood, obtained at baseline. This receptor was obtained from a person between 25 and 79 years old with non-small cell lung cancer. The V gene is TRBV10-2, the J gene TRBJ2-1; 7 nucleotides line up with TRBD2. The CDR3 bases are TGCGCCAGCAGCCACGGGGGGAGTAGGGGTAATGAGCAGTTCTTC. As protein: CASSHGGSRGNEQFF.